A single sample is the source of the 2 T cell receptor beta chains below, sequenced in a study of cytomegalovirus exposure and HLA in healthy donors. The PCR used 60 Vbeta and 13 Jbeta primers. Using immunoSEQ multiplex PCR, the repertoire was profiled, and TCRdb retains in-frame clones only, with some absent. In all, the sample yields 150,000 or so clones. Sequences were obtained from PBMCs. The origin of the receptors is a man aged 25 to 45 in good health and CMV-seronegative.

V usage is TRBV6-5 and J usage is TRBJ2-1; 10 bases agree with TRBD1. The CDR3 is made up of 15 amino acids. With V trimmed by 6 bases and J by 9 bases, 11 bases remained unmatched. Germline V lookup: CDR1 MNHEY, CDR2 SVGAGI. CDR3 in DNA: TGTGCCAGCAGCTCACCGGGACAGGGGTTAGGTGAGCAGTTCTTC. The encoded protein is CASSSPGQGLGEQFF.

To note about this clone: The same CDR3 arises from other DNA sequences in this sample as well. The J gene is TRBJ2-3, the V gene TRBV5-4, with 9 bases lining up with TRBD2. Losses at the gene ends were 0 bases for V and 1 base for J; bases not matched to a gene: 3. The germline V gene has CDR1 SGHNT and CDR2 YYREEE (reference sequence). This CDR3 is 16 amino acids long. The CDR3 here is CASSLGLAGGTDTQYF. The CDR3 DNA reads TGTGCCAGCAGCTTGGGTTTAGCGGGAGGCACAGATACGCAGTATTTT.